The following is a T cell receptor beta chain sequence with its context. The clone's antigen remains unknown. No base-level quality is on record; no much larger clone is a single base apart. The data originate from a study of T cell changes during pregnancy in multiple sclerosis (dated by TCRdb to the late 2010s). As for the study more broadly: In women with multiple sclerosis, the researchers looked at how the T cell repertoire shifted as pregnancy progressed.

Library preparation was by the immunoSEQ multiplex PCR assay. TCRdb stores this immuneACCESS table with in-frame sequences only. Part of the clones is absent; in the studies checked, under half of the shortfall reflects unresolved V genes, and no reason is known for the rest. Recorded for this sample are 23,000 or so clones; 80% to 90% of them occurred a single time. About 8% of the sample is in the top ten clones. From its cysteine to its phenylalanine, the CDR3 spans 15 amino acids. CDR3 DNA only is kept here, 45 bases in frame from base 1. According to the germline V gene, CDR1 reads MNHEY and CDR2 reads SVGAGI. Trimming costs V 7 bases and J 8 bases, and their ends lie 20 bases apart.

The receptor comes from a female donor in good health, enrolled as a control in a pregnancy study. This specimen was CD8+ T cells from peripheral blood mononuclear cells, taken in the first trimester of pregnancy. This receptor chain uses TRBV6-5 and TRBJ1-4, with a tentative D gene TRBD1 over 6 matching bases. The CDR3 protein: CASMYSGVYGEKLFF. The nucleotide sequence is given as TGTGCCAGCATGTATTCAGGGGTATATGGGGAAAAACTGTTTTTT.